Listed below are T cell receptor beta chains from one sample, sequenced in a study of T cell changes during pregnancy in multiple sclerosis. The repertoire was sequenced with immunoSEQ multiplex PCR; TCRdb's copy has only in-frame clones and lacks some. The sample records roughly 84,000 clones, roughly 95% being singletons. This material consisted of peripheral blood, taken in the third trimester of pregnancy. Receptors were obtained from a female donor in good health, enrolled as a control in a pregnancy study. Both conserved end residues are part of each CDR3. D genes are given only for firm matches. The size entry is marked missing in some rows and otherwise reads once, few, many or a size class.

clone_size,d_call,v_call,j_call,cdr3_aa,cdr3_nt
-,TRBD2,TRBV5-1,TRBJ2-7,CASSLKPSSPSGSSSYEQYF,TGCGCCAGCAGCTTGAAACCCTCTAGCCCTAGCGGGAGTAGTTCCTACGAGCAGTACTTC
-,-,TRBV5-4,TRBJ2-7,CASSLAGVQGGYEQYF,TGTGCCAGCAGCTTGGCCGGCGTTCAGGGTGGATACGAGCAGTACTTC
-,-,TRBV29-1,TRBJ2-1,CSVEARQNNEQFF,TGCAGCGTTGAAGCGAGGCAGAACAATGAGCAGTTCTTC
once,-,TRBV7-9,TRBJ2-3,CASSKRDTPIADTQYF,TGTGCCAGCAGCAAGCGGGACACCCCAATCGCAGATACGCAGTATTTT
-,TRBD1,TRBV5-1,TRBJ2-5,CASSLGSGGSSGETQYF,TGCGCCAGCAGCTTGGGGTCAGGGGGCAGTTCGGGGGAGACCCAGTACTTC
-,TRBD2,TRBV4-1,TRBJ2-7,CASSQSSPAGDISEQYF,TGCGCCAGCAGCCAAAGTAGCCCCGCGGGAGATATATCAGAGCAGTACTTC
-,-,TRBV29-1,TRBJ2-2,CSVDYGGTRGGELFF,TGCAGCGTTGATTATGGCGGGACTCGGGGCGGGGAGCTGTTTTTT
few,-,TRBV7-2,TRBJ1-5,CASSPPGNQPQHF,TGTGCCAGCAGCCCCCCCGGCAATCAGCCCCAGCATTTT
-,-,TRBV28,TRBJ2-7,CASSLTIAYEQYF,TGTGCCAGCAGTTTAACTATAGCCTACGAGCAGTACTTC
-,TRBD1,TRBV28,TRBJ2-1,CASRLTGGEQFF,TGTGCCAGCAGGCTCACAGGGGGGGAGCAGTTCTTC
-,-,TRBV14,TRBJ2-1,CASSQVEGGRVVEQFF,TGTGCCAGCAGCCAAGTGGAGGGAGGCCGCGTCGTTGAGCAGTTCTTC
-,-,TRBV29-1,TRBJ2-5,CSVPLGLETQYF,TGCAGCGTTCCCTTGGGGCTGGAGACCCAGTACTTC
-,-,TRBV2,TRBJ1-2,CASSVSSRDYGYTF,TGTGCCAGCAGTGTGTCCTCACGGGACTATGGCTACACCTTC
-,TRBD1,TRBV18,TRBJ2-2,CASSPTGALTGELFF,TGTGCCAGCTCACCAACAGGGGCTCTGACCGGGGAGCTGTTTTTT
-,-,TRBV2,TRBJ2-7,CASSLDSPPDYEQYF,TGTGCCAGCAGTTTAGACTCTCCCCCCGACTACGAGCAGTACTTC
-,TRBD1,TRBV28,TRBJ2-1,CASSLGTGTGGRNEQFF,TGTGCCAGCAGTTTGGGGACGGGGACAGGGGGCCGCAATGAGCAGTTCTTC
-,-,TRBV28,TRBJ1-2,CASSPLDRYDGYTF,TGTGCCAGCAGTCCCCTAGACAGATATGATGGCTACACCTTC
-,-,TRBV14,TRBJ2-1,CASSQRGSYNEQFF,TGTGCCAGCAGCCAGCGGGGCTCCTACAATGAGCAGTTCTTC
-,TRBD2,TRBV27,TRBJ2-7,CASSLAGGSEQYF,TGTGCCAGCAGTCTCGCGGGGGGGAGCGAGCAGTACTTC
-,-,TRBV4-2,TRBJ1-2,CASSQVTGWTSGYTF,TGTGCCAGCAGCCAAGTTACCGGGTGGACTAGTGGCTACACCTTC
-,-,TRBV5-1,TRBJ1-3,CASSRETGRAGNTIYF,TGCGCCAGCAGCCGTGAGACAGGACGCGCTGGAAACACCATATATTTT
-,-,TRBV5-1,TRBJ2-1,CASSFSGAGPYNEQFF,TGCGCCAGCAGCTTTAGCGGAGCAGGCCCCTACAATGAGCAGTTCTTC
-,-,TRBV6-1,TRBJ2-3,CALGRTGTDTQYF,TGTGCCCTTGGTCGAACGGGCACAGATACGCAGTATTTT
once,TRBD2,TRBV2,TRBJ2-3,CASSDSAGRDTQYF,TGTGCCAGCAGTGACAGCGCCGGGAGGGATACGCAGTATTTT
-,TRBD1,TRBV29-1,TRBJ2-1,CSVEGLGQGANNEQFF,TGCAGCGTTGAGGGACTGGGACAGGGGGCCAACAATGAGCAGTTCTTC
-,TRBD2,TRBV5-4,TRBJ2-1,CASSLAEVAGGPYNEQFF,TGTGCCAGCAGCTTGGCCGAGGTAGCGGGAGGGCCGTACAATGAGCAGTTCTTC
few,TRBD1,TRBV6-5,TRBJ2-1,CASSRGTGGFDEQFF,TGTGCCAGCAGTCGCGGGACAGGGGGCTTCGATGAGCAGTTCTTC
-,TRBD1,TRBV19,TRBJ1-1,CASSIFYLCGTGCEAFF,TGTGCCAGTAGTATATTCTATCTTTGTGGGACAGGGTGTGAAGCTTTCTTT
-,TRBD2,TRBV19,TRBJ2-1,CASSILGLAAENEQFF,TGTGCCAGTAGTATTTTGGGACTAGCGGCCGAGAATGAGCAGTTCTTC
-,TRBD1,TRBV6-6,TRBJ1-1,CASSSGQGASTEAFF,TGTGCCAGCAGTTCCGGACAGGGGGCGAGCACTGAAGCTTTCTTT
-,TRBD2,TRBV7-9,TRBJ2-5,CASSFSVSGGVQETQYF,TGTGCCAGCAGCTTTAGCGTCAGCGGGGGGGTTCAAGAGACCCAGTACTTC
-,-,TRBV28,TRBJ1-1,CASSLWAGAGAFF,TGTGCCAGCAGTTTATGGGCGGGGGCCGGGGCTTTCTTT
-,TRBD2,TRBV27,TRBJ2-7,CASSRHLAEGYEQYF,TGTGCCAGCAGTCGACACCTAGCGGAGGGTTACGAGCAGTACTTC
-,TRBD2,TRBV27,TRBJ2-3,CASSARTSGSFEDTQYF,TGTGCCAGCAGTGCCAGGACTAGCGGGAGTTTTGAGGATACGCAGTATTTT
-,TRBD1,TRBV27,TRBJ2-1,CASSFLSRDRTYNEQFF,TGTGCCAGCAGTTTTTTATCCCGGGACAGGACCTACAATGAGCAGTTCTTC
-,-,TRBV6-5,TRBJ2-5,CASSYVGLQETQYF,TGTGCCAGCAGTTACGTGGGCTTGCAAGAGACCCAGTACTTC
-,TRBD2,TRBV19,TRBJ2-7,CASSNRVLAGATYEQYF,TGTGCCAGTAGCAATAGGGTACTAGCGGGAGCCACCTACGAGCAGTACTTC
few,TRBD1,TRBV5-4,TRBJ1-5,CASSLGDRVGAQHF,TGTGCCAGCAGCTTGGGGGACAGGGTAGGGGCCCAGCATTTT
once,TRBD1,TRBV7-9,TRBJ2-1,CASSQGQGRGSEQFF,TGTGCCAGCAGCCAGGGACAGGGGAGGGGCAGTGAGCAGTTCTTC
-,-,TRBV4-1,TRBJ2-2,CASSPLWIGGYPNTGELFF,TGCGCCAGCAGCCCCCTTTGGATCGGGGGTTACCCGAACACCGGGGAGCTGTTTTTT
once,TRBD2,TRBV7-7,TRBJ2-1,CASSPVGTSGDEQFF,TGTGCCAGCAGCCCCGTAGGGACTAGTGGGGATGAGCAGTTCTTC
once,-,TRBV28,TRBJ2-1,CASSLAPEVAEKNEQFF,TGTGCCAGCAGTTTGGCGCCTGAGGTAGCTGAAAAAAATGAGCAGTTCTTC
-,-,TRBV18,TRBJ1-4,CASSPDMPTNEKLFF,TGTGCCAGCTCACCCGACATGCCAACTAATGAAAAACTGTTTTTT
-,-,TRBV18,TRBJ2-5,CASSPWDSQETQYF,TGTGCCAGCTCACCTTGGGACTCCCAAGAGACCCAGTACTTC
once,TRBD2,TRBV20-1,TRBJ2-3,CSAHLAGAQYF,TGCAGTGCGCACCTAGCGGGAGCGCAGTATTTT
-,TRBD2,TRBV5-1,TRBJ2-1,CASSSNPSGSGEQFF,TGCGCCAGCAGCTCAAACCCTAGCGGGAGCGGTGAGCAGTTCTTC
-,TRBD1,TRBV13,TRBJ2-2,CASSSRGQPTGELFF,TGTGCCAGCAGCTCTAGGGGACAGCCCACCGGGGAGCTGTTTTTT
-,-,TRBV27,TRBJ1-5,CASSLAGSQPQHF,TGTGCCAGCAGTTTAGCAGGTTCGCAGCCCCAGCATTTT
-,TRBD2,TRBV5-1,TRBJ2-1,CASRLATTTNEQFF,TGCGCCAGCCGACTAGCCACAACAACAAATGAGCAGTTCTTC
-,TRBD1,TRBV30,TRBJ2-7,CAWSVDTGGSEQYF,TGTGCCTGGAGTGTTGATACAGGGGGGTCCGAGCAGTACTTC
-,-,TRBV11-2,TRBJ1-1,CASSTNRGGTEAFF,TGTGCCAGCAGCACGAACCGGGGGGGAACTGAAGCTTTCTTT